This T cell receptor (beta chain) appears in the sequencing data of a study of T-cell reconstitution after alpha-beta-depleted transplantation in children. This clonotype was seen at least ten times. The library targeted TCRbeta and was prepared with unique molecular identifiers. TCRdb reprocessed the PCR reads with MiXCR, giving one entry per CDR3 protein. Among roughly 590,000 distinct CDR3 sequences, around a sixth were seen once, and the ten largest hold approximately 1%. The receptor comes from a human donor who donated a stem cell graft to a child with acute myeloid leukemia. The sample consisted of PBMCs from the stem cell graft donor, taken from the stem cell graft.

This CDR3 reads CASSLASRGPFSNQPQHF. CDR3 nucleotide sequence: TGTGCCAGCAGCTTAGCGTCCCGGGGTCCCTTCAGCAATCAGCCCCAGCATTTT. The chain links TRBV7-2 to TRBJ1-5; D gene unclear. The germline V gene encodes CDR1 SGHTA and CDR2 FQGNSA. This CDR3 is built from 18 residues. The V gene lost 0 bases and the J gene lost 1 base, with 16 bases spanning the gap.